This T cell receptor (beta chain) came from a study of OX40 agonist ivuxolimab in advanced cancers. For the study at large: Those treated in dose escalation had hepatocellular carcinoma, melanoma, renal cell cancer or head and neck cancer. The study reported partial responses in three patients: one hepatocellular carcinoma, two cutaneous melanoma. Study-level results: Nonresponders included some who also had low normalized T-cell clonal expansion.

As to this clone: Its antigen is unidentified.

Only in-frame clones appear in the TCRdb table, and some are missing; sequencing was by immunoSEQ multiplex PCR. The sample includes about 36,000 clones, under 85% of them seen just once. The sample here was CD4+ or CD8+ T cells sorted from blood, taken in a trial of the OX40 agonist ivuxolimab. The sequence came from an adult with an advanced solid tumor such as melanoma, head and neck, liver or kidney cancer.

CDR3 nucleotides: TGTGCCAGCAGCGTAGGGCTAGGGACCTACGAGCAGTACTTC. Its translation is CASSVGLGTYEQYF. This chain connects TRBV9 to TRBJ2-7; no firm D call. Germline CDR1 reads SGDLS; CDR2 reads YYNGEE. V lost 0 bases and J lost 2, with 9 bases in between. The CDR3 runs to 14 residues.